A selection of T cell receptor beta chains follows, all from one sample in a study of CD8+CD57+ T cells in acquired aplastic anemia. TCRdb itself ran the reads through MiXCR, one entry per CDR3 protein. The sample shows 190,000 or so distinct CDR3 sequences, around 63% of them seen only once. The sample consisted of sorted CD4+, CD8+, or CD8+CD57+ T cells (not recorded which) from PBMCs. The source of these receptors is a human donor in good health. Both conserved end residues are part of each CDR3. Fields, in order: CDR3 DNA, CDR3 protein, J gene, D gene, clone size, V gene. The D gene is left open where the match is weak. A clone size is listed for some rows: how often the clone was seen (once, few, many), or a class if it is expanded.

CDR3nt: TGTGCCAGCAGCTATTCATGGGGTTCTGGAAACACCATATATTTT; CDR3aa: CASSYSWGSGNTIYF; j_gene: TRBJ1-3; d_gene: .; abundance: .; v_gene: TRBV7-2
CDR3nt: TGCAGCGCCGAGGGAACAGGGGACTCCTACGAGCAGTACTTC; CDR3aa: CSAEGTGDSYEQYF; j_gene: TRBJ2-7; d_gene: TRBD1; abundance: .; v_gene: TRBV29-1
CDR3nt: TGTGCCAGCGTCGGGACCTACGAGCAGTACTTC; CDR3aa: CASVGTYEQYF; j_gene: TRBJ2-7; d_gene: .; abundance: many; v_gene: TRBV27
CDR3nt: TGTGCCAGCAGCGTAGGTGGAGGACCTGGGGCTGAAGCTTTCTTT; CDR3aa: CASSVGGGPGAEAFF; j_gene: TRBJ1-1; d_gene: .; abundance: once; v_gene: TRBV9
CDR3nt: TGCAGTGCTAGGGAACAGGGGGCGTCCTACGAGCAGTACTTC; CDR3aa: CSAREQGASYEQYF; j_gene: TRBJ2-7; d_gene: TRBD1; abundance: .; v_gene: TRBV20-1
CDR3nt: TGTGCCATCAGTGAGCCTGGGAGGCGTGGCTACACCTTC; CDR3aa: CAISEPGRRGYTF; j_gene: TRBJ1-2; d_gene: .; abundance: few; v_gene: TRBV10-3
CDR3nt: TGCAGCGTTGAAGGGACAGACTACGAGCAGTACTTC; CDR3aa: CSVEGTDYEQYF; j_gene: TRBJ2-7; d_gene: .; abundance: .; v_gene: TRBV29-1
CDR3nt: TGTTCCAGCAGCTTAGGGAGGGGCACTGAAGCTTTCTTT; CDR3aa: CSSSLGRGTEAFF; j_gene: TRBJ1-1; d_gene: .; abundance: .; v_gene: TRBV9
CDR3nt: TGTGCCAGTAGGCCGACAGGGGGTTCGAATCAGCCCCAGCATTTT; CDR3aa: CASRPTGGSNQPQHF; j_gene: TRBJ1-5; d_gene: TRBD1; abundance: .; v_gene: TRBV19
CDR3nt: TGTGCCAGCAGCTTACCTAGCGGTGCGGGAGACAATGAGCAGTTCTTC; CDR3aa: CASSLPSGAGDNEQFF; j_gene: TRBJ2-1; d_gene: TRBD2; abundance: .; v_gene: TRBV7-2
CDR3nt: TGTGCCAGCAGCGCCCTGGACCAAACCTACGAGCAGTACTTC; CDR3aa: CASSALDQTYEQYF; j_gene: TRBJ2-7; d_gene: .; abundance: many; v_gene: TRBV4-2
CDR3nt: TGTGCCAGTAGTATCTCAGGGGAGCTGAACACTGAAGCTTTCTTT; CDR3aa: CASSISGELNTEAFF; j_gene: TRBJ1-1; d_gene: .; abundance: many; v_gene: TRBV19
CDR3nt: TGCAGTGCTAGAGATGGAAGCGGGAGGGTCCCCCAAGAGACCCAGTACTTC; CDR3aa: CSARDGSGRVPQETQYF; j_gene: TRBJ2-5; d_gene: TRBD2; abundance: many; v_gene: TRBV20-1
CDR3nt: TGTGCCAGCAGTTCTCCAACCGGGGTCACCTACGAGCAGTACTTC; CDR3aa: CASSSPTGVTYEQYF; j_gene: TRBJ2-7; d_gene: .; abundance: few; v_gene: TRBV27
CDR3nt: TGCGCCAGCAGTGGCCCGGGGTTTGAGCAGTTCTTC; CDR3aa: CASSGPGFEQFF; j_gene: TRBJ2-1; d_gene: .; abundance: .; v_gene: TRBV10-2